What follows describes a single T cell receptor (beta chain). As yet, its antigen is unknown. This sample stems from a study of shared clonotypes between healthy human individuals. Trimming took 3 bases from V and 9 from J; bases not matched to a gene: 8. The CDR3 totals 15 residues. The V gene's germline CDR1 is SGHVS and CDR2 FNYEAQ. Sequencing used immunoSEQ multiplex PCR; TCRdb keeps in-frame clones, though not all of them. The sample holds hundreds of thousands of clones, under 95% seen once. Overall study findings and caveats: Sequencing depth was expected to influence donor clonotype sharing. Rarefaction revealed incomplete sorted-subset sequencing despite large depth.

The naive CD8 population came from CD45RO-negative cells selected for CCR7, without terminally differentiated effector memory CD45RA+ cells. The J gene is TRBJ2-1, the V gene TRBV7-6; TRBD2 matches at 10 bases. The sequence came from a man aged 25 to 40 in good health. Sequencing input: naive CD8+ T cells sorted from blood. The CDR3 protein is CASSLSLAGELEQFF. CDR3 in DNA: TGTGCCAGCAGCTTGTCTCTAGCGGGAGAACTTGAGCAGTTCTTC.